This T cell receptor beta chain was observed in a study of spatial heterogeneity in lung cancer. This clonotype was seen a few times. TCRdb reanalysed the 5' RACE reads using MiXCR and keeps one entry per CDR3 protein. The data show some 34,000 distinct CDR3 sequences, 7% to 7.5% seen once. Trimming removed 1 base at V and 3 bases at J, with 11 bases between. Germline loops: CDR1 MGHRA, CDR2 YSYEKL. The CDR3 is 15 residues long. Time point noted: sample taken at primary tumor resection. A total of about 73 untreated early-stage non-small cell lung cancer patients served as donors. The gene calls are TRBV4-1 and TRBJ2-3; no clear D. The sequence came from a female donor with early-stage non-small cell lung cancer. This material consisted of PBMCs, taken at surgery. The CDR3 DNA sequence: TGCGCCAGCAGCCAAGTCCAGTCCGGGACAGATACGCAGTATTTT. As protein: CASSQVQSGTDTQYF.